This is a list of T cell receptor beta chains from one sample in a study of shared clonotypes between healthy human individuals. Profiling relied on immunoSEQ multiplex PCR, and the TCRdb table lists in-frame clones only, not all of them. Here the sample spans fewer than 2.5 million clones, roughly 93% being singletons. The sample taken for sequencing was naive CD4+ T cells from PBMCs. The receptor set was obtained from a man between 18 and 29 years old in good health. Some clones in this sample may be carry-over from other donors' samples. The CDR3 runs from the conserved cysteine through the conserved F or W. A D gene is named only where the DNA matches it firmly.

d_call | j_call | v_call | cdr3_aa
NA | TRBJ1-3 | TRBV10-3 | CAISETTTGNTIYF
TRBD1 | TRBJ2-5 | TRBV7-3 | CASSPDRGGETQYF
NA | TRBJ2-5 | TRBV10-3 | CAISESGPGRETQYF
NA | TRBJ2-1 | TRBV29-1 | CSAARPDRTSQEQFF
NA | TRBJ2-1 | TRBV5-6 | CASSPGVRDEQFF
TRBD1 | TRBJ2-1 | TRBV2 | CASSEAPGQGVNEQFF
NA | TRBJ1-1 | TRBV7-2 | CASSLASAPEAFF
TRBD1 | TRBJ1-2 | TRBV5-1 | CASSSLSGQGYGYTF
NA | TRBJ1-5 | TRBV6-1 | CASSDGVTPGRHNQPQHF
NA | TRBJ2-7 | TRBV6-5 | CASSYSRNHYEQYF
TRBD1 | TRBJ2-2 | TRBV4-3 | CASSQVEGANRNTGELFF
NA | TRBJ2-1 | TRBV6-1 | CASNSLSWGQFF
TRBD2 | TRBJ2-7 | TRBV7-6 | CASSRDPSGTYEQYF
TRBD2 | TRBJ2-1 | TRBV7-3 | CASSLAAPGLGVNEQFF
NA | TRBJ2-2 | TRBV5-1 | CASSSTASTGELFF
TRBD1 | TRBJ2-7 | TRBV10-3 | CAISATGGSYEQYF
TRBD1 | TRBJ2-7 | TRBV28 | CASSSILTGQIHSEQYF
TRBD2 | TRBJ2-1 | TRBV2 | CASRSPKQGEREVAGYNEQFF
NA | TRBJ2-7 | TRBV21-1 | CASSKSRLTAPYEQYF
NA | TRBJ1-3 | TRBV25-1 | CASSEVRGSLNTIYF
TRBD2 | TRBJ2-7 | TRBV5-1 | CASSATTSGPTYEQYF
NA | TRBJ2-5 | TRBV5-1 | CASSLRQAEETQYF
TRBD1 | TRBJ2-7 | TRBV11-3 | CASPAGGRNEQYF
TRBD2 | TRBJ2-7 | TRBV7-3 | CASSPGLAGAYEQYF
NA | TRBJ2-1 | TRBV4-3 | CASSQDQGYNEQFF
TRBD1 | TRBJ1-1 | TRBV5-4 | CASSLGLAGGGNTEAFF
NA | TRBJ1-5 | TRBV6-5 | CASSPGAGMDQPQHF
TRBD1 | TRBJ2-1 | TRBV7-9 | CASSLVSGQPYNEQFF
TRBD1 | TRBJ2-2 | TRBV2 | CASRQGATGELFF